Listed below are T cell receptor beta chains from one sample, sequenced in a study of T cells in Graves' hyperthyroidism and ophthalmopathy. TCRdb passed the multiplex PCR reads through MiXCR, listing each CDR3 protein once. This table holds 560,000 or so distinct CDR3 sequences, roughly 50% found once. Sequences were obtained from peripheral blood or thyroid tissue (not recorded which). The receptors derive from a woman between 18 and 30 years old with Graves' hyperthyroidism. The CDR3 runs from the conserved cysteine through the conserved F or W. Each record gives: D gene, clone size, CDR3 length, V gene, J gene, CDR3 protein, CDR3 DNA. A D gene is named only where the DNA matches it firmly. Clone size is stated in some rows and not others, as once, few, many or a class when expanded.

NA	NA	15	TRBV20-1	TRBJ1-5	CSARDRLAGGQPQHF	TGCAGTGCTAGAGATCGTTTAGCGGGAGGTCAGCCCCAGCATTTT
TRBD1	NA	14	TRBV7-2	TRBJ2-7	CASSEYRGHYEQYF	TGTGCCAGCAGTGAATACAGGGGGCATTACGAGCAGTACTTC
NA	few	17	TRBV20-1	TRBJ2-6	CSARSPQGHSGANVLTF	TGCAGTGCTAGATCTCCACAGGGACACTCTGGGGCCAACGTCCTGACTTTC
NA	many	15	TRBV24-1	TRBJ2-5	CATSVPRGSQETQYF	TGTGCCACCAGTGTTCCCCGGGGCTCCCAAGAGACCCAGTACTTC
NA	NA	13	TRBV5-1	TRBJ2-7	CASSLETPDEQYF	TGCGCCAGCAGCTTGGAGACGCCGGACGAGCAGTACTTC
NA	NA	15	TRBV2	TRBJ1-4	CASSEQGPPEGKLFF	TGTGCCAGCAGTGAACAGGGACCGCCGGAGGGAAAACTGTTTTTT
NA	NA	13	TRBV2	TRBJ2-7	CASSGLPGRPPYF	TGTGCCAGCAGTGGACTCCCCGGAAGGCCCCCGTACTTC
NA	many	11	TRBV29-1	TRBJ1-2	CSVGTEYGYTF	TGCAGCGTTGGGACTGAGTATGGCTACACCTTC
NA	NA	12	TRBV7-9	TRBJ1-1	CASSGDSRGAFF	TGTGCCAGCAGCGGGGACTCCAGGGGAGCTTTCTTT
NA	NA	15	TRBV20-1	TRBJ1-2	CSAVPDGPRNYGYTF	TGCAGTGCTGTGCCGGACGGACCCAGAAACTATGGCTACACCTTC
TRBD2	few	15	TRBV2	TRBJ2-7	CASRWTSGSSYEQYF	TGTGCCAGCAGGTGGACTAGCGGGAGCTCCTACGAGCAGTACTTC